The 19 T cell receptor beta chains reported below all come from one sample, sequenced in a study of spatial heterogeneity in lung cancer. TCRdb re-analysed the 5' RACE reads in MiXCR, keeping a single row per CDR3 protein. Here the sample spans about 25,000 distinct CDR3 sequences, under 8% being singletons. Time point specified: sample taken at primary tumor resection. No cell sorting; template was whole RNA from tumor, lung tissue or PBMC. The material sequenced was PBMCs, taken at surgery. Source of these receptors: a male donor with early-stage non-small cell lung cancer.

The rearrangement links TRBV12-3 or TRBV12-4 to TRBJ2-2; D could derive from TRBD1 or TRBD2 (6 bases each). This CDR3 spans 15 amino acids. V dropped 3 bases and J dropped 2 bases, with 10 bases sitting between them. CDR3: CASSFYGGNTGELFF. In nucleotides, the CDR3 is TGTGCCAGCAGTTTTTACGGGGGCAACACCGGGGAGCTGTTTTTT.

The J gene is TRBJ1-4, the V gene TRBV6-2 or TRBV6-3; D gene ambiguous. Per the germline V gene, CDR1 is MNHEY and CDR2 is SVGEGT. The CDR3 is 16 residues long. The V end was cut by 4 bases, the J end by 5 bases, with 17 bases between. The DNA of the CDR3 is TGTGCCAGCAGTTCCCCGGGAATGACGGCAAATGAAAAACTGTTTTTT. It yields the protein CASSSPGMTANEKLFF.

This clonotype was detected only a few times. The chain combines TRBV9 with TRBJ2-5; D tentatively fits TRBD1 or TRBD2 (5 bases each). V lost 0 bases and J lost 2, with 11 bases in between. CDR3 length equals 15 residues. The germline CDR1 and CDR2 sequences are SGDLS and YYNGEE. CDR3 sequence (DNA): TGTGCCAGCAGCGTAGGCGGGCAGGGACAAGAGACCCAGTACTTC. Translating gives CASSVGGQGQETQYF.

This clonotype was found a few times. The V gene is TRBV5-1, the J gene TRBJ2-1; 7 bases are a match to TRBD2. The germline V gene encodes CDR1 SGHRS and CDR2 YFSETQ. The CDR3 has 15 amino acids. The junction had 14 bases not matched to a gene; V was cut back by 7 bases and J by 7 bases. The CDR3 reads CASGETSTTRNEQFF. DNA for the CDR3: TGCGCCAGCGGGGAGACTAGCACAACACGGAATGAGCAGTTCTTC.

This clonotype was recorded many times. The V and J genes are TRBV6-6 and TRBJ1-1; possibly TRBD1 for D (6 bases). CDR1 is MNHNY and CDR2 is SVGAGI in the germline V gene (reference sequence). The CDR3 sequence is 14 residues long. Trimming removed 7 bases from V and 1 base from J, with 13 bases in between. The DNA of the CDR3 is TGTGCCAGCACCAACGGACAGCCGAACACTGAAGCTTTCTTT. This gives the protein CASTNGQPNTEAFF.

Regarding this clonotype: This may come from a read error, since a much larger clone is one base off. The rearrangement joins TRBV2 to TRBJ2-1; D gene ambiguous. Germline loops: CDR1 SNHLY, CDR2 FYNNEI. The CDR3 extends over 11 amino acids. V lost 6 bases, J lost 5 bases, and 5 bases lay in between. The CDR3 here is CASSPDNEQFF. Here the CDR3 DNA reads TGTGCCAGCAGCCCTGACAATGAGCAGTTCTTC.

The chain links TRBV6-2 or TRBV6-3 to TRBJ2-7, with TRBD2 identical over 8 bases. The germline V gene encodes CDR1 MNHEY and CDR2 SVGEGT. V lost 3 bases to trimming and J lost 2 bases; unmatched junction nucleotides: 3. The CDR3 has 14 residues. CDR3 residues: CASSYSAGAYEQYF. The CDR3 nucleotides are TGTGCCAGCAGTTATTCAGCGGGAGCCTACGAGCAGTACTTC.

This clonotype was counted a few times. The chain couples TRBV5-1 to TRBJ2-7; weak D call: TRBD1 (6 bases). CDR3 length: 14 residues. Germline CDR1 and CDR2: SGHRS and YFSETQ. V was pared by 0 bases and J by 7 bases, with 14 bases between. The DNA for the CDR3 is TGCGCCAGCAGCTTGGGACAGGACCTGGGGGAGCAGTACTTC. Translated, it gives CASSLGQDLGEQYF. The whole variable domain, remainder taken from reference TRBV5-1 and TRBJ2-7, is KAGVTQTPRYLIKTRGQQVTLSCSPISGHRSVSWYQQTPGQGLQFLFEYFSETQRNKGNFPGRFSGRQFSNSRSEMNVSTLELGDSALYLCASSLGQDLGEQYFGPGTRLTVT.

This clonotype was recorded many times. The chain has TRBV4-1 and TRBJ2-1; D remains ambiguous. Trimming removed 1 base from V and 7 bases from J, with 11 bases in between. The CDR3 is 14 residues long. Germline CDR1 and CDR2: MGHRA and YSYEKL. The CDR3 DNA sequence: TGCGCCAGCAGCCAAGCGAGCTCCGAGAATGAGCAGTTCTTC. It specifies CASSQASSENEQFF.

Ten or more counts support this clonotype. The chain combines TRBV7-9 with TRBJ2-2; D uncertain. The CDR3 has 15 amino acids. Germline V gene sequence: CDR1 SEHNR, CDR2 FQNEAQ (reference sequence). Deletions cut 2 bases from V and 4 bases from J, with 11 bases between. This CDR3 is CASSLRSPITGELFF. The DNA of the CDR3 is TGTGCCAGCAGCTTAAGGAGTCCGATCACCGGGGAGCTGTTTTTT. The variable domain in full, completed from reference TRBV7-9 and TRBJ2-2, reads DTGVSQNPRHKITKRGQNVTFRCDPISEHNRLYWYRQTLGQGPEFLTYFQNEAQLEKSRLLSDRFSAERPKGSFSTLEIQRTEQGDSAMYLCASSLRSPITGELFFGEGSRLTVL.

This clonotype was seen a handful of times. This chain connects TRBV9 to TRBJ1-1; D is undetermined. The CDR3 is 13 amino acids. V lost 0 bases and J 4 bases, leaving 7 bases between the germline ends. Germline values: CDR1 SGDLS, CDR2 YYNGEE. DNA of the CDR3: TGTGCCAGCAGCGTAGAGCCTTCCACTGAAGCTTTCTTT. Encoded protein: CASSVEPSTEAFF.

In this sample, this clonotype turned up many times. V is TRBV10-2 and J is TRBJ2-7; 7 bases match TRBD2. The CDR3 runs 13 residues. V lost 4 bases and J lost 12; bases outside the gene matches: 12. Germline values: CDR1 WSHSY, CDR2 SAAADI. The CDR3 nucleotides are TGCGCCAGCAGTGGCCGCGGGGGAGAGGCCATGTACGTC. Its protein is CASSGRGGEAMYV.

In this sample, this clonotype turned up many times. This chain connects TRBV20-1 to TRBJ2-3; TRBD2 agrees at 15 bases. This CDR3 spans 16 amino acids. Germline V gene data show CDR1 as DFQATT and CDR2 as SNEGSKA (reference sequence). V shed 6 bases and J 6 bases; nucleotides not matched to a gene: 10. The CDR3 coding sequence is TGCAGTGCCTCGCACGGGACTAGCGGGAGGTTGGATACGCAGTATTTT. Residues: CSASHGTSGRLDTQYF.

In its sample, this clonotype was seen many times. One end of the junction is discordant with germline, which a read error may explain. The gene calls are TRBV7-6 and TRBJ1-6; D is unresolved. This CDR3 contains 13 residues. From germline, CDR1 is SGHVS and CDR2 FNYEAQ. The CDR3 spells CASGFLQNSPLHF. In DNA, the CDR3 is TGTGCCAGCGGCTTCCTTCAGAATTCACCCCTCCACTTT. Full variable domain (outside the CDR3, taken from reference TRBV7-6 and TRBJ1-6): GAGVSQSPRYKVTKRGQDVALRCDPISGHVSLYWYRQALGQGPEFLTYFNYEAQQDKSGLPNDRFSAERPEGSISTLTIQRTEQRDSAMYRCASGFLQNSPLHFGNGTRLTVT.

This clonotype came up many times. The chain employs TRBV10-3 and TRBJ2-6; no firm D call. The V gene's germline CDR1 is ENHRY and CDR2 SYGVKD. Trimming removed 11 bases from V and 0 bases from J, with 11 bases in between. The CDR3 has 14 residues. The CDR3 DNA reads TGTGCCGCTAGACCGTCCTCTGGGGCCAACGTCCTGACTTTC. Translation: CAARPSSGANVLTF.

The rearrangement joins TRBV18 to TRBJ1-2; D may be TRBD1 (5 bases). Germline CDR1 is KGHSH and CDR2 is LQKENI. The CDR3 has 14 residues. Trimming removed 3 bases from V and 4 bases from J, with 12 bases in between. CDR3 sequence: CASSPRGEIYGYTF. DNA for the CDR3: TGTGCCAGCTCACCGAGGGGTGAGATCTATGGCTACACCTTC. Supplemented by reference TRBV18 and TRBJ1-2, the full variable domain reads NAGVMQNPRHLVRRRGQEARLRCSPMKGHSHVYWYRQLPEEGLKFMVYLQKENIIDESGMPKERFSAEFPKEGPSILRIQQVVRGDSAAYFCASSPRGEIYGYTFGSGTRLTVV.

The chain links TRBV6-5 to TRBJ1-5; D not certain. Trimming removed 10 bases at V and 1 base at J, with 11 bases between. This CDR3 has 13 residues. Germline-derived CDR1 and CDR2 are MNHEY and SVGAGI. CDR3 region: CATRYGSNQPQHF. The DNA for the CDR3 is TGTGCCACCAGGTACGGGAGCAATCAGCCCCAGCATTTT.

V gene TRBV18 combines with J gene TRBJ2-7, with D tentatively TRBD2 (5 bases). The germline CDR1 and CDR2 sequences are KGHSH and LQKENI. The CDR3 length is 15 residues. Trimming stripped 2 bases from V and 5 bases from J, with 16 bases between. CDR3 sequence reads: CASSPLLGDTNEQYF. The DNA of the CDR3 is TGTGCCAGCTCACCATTGCTCGGGGATACCAACGAGCAGTACTTC.

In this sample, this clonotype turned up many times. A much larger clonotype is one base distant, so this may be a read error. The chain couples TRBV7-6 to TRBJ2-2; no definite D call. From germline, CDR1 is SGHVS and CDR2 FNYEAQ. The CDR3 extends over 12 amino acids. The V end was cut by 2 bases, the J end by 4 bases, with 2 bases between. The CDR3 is CASSLSTGELFF. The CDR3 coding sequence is TGTGCCAGCAGCTTAAGCACCGGGGAGCTGTTTTTT.